This T cell receptor beta chain appears in the sequencing data of a study of blood T cell repertoires in COVID-19. Sequencing was performed with immunoSEQ multiplex PCR; in TCRdb, only in-frame clones are kept and a portion is missing. The sample gives 310,000 or so clones, approximately 88% of which show up once; 8.5% to 10% is in the top ten. J gave up 8 bases and V 4 bases, and 10 bases lay outside the gene matches. The CDR3 extends over 14 amino acids. Germline V CDR1 and CDR2: SGHVS, FQNEAQ. All recovered Cohort 3 donors got two negative PCRs, got clearance, or saw symptom resolution. This sequence joins TRBV7-8 and TRBJ1-2; TRBD1 aligns across 7 bases. This clonotype was sampled from a woman aged 18-35 years who had recovered from COVID-19. Sequences were obtained from PBMCs or T cells enriched from blood (not recorded which). The CDR3 nucleotides are TGTGCCAGCAGCTCAGAGTACAGGGGAGGAGGCTACACCTTC. Its protein is CASSSEYRGGGYTF. Full variable domain (remainder filled in from reference TRBV7-8 and TRBJ1-2): GAGVSQSPRYKVAKRGQDVALRCDPISGHVSLFWYQQALGQGPEFLTYFQNEAQLDKSGLPSDRFFAERPEGSVSTLKIQRTQQEDSAVYLCASSSEYRGGGYTFGSGTRLTVV.